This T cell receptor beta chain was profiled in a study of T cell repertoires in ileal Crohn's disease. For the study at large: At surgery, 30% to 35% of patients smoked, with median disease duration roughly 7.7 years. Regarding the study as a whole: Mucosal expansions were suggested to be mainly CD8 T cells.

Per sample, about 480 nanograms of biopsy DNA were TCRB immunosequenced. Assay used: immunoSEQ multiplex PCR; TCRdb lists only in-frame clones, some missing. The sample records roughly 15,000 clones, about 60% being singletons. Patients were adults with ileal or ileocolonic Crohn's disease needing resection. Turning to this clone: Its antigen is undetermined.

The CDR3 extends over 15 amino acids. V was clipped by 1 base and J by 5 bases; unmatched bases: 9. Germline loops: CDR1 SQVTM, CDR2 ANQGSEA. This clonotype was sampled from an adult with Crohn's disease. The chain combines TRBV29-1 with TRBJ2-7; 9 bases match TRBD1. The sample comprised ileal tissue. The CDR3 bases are TGCAGCGTTGAAGCCGGGACAGGGACGTACGACGAGCAGTACTTC. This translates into CSVEAGTGTYDEQYF.